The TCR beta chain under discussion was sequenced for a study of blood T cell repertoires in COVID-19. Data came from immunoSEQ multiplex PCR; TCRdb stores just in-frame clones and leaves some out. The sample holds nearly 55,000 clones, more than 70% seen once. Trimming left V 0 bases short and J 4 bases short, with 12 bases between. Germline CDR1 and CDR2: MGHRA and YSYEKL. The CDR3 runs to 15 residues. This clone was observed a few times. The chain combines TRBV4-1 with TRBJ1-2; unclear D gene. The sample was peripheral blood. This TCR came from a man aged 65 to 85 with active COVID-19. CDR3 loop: CASSQERLFGYGYTF. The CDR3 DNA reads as TGCGCCAGCAGCCAAGAGAGGCTCTTCGGCTATGGCTACACCTTC.